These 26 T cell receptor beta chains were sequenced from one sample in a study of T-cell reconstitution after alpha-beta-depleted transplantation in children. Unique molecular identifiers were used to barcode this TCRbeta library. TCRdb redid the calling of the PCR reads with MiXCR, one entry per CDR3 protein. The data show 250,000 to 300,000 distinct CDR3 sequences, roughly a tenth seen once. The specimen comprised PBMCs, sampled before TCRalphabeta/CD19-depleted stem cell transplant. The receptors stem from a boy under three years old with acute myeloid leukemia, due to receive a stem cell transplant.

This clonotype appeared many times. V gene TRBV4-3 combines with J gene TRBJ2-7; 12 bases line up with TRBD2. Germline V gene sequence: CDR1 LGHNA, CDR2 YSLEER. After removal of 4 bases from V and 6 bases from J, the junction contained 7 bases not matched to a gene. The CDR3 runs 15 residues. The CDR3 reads CASSPWTSGISEQYF. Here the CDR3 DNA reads TGCGCCAGCAGCCCCTGGACTAGCGGGATAAGCGAGCAGTACTTC.

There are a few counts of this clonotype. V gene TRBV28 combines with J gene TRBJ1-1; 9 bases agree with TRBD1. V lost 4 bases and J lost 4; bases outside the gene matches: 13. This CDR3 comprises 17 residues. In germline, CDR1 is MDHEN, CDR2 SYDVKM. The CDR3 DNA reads TGTGCCAGCAGTTCCCCGGGGACAGGGATTTTTGGCACTGAAGCTTTCTTT. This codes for CASSSPGTGIFGTEAFF.

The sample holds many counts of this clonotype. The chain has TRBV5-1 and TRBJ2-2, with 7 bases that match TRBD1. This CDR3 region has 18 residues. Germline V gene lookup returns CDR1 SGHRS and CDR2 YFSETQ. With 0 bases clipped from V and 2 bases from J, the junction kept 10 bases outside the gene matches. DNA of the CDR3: TGCGCCAGCAGCTTGGCCGTAGGGGGCGCAGAAAACACCGGGGAGCTGTTTTTT. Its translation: CASSLAVGGAENTGELFF.

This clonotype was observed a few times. CDR3 DNA: TGCAGTGCAACAGCCTCCTACGAGCAGTACTTC. Translating it yields CSATASYEQYF. The chain has TRBV20-1 and TRBJ2-7; no clear D. The V end was cut by 6 bases, the J end by 0 bases, with 6 bases between. Germline assignment: CDR1 DFQATT and CDR2 SNEGSKA (reference sequence). This CDR3 contains 11 residues.

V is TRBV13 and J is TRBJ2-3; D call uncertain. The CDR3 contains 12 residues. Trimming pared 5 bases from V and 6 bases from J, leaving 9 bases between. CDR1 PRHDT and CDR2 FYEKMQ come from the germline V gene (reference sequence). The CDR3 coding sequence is TGTGCCAGCAGCAAACAGAGGGATACGCAGTATTTT. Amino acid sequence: CASSKQRDTQYF.

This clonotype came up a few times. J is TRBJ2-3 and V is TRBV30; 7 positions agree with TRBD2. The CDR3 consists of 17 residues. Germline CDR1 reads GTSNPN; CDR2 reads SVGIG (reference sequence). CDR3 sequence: CARGRWGLAVFTDTQYF. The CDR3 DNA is TGTGCACGTGGACGGTGGGGTCTAGCGGTCTTCACAGATACGCAGTATTTT.

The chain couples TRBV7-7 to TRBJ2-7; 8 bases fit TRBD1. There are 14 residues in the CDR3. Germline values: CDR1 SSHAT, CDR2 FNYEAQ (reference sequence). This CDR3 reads CAGSFEDRAYEQYF. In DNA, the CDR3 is TGTGCTGGCAGCTTCGAGGACAGGGCCTACGAGCAGTACTTC.

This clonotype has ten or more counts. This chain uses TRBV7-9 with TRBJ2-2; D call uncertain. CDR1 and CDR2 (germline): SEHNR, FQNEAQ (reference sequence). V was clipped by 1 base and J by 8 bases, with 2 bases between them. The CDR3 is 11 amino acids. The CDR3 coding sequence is TGTGCCAGCAGCTTAGAAGGGGAGCTGTTTTTT. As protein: CASSLEGELFF.

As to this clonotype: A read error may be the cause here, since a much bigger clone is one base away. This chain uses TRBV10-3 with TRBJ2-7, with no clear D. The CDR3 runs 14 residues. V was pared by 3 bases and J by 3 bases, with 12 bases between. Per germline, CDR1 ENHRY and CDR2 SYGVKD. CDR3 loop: CAISDRVGIYEQYF. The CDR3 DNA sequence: TGTGCCATCAGTGATCGGGTAGGGATCTACGAGCAGTACTTC.

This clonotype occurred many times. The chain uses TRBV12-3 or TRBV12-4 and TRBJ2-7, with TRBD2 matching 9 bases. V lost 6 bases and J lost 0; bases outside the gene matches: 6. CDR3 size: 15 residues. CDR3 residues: CASRPSGGSSYEQYF. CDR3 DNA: TGTGCCAGCAGACCCAGCGGGGGGTCCTCCTACGAGCAGTACTTC.

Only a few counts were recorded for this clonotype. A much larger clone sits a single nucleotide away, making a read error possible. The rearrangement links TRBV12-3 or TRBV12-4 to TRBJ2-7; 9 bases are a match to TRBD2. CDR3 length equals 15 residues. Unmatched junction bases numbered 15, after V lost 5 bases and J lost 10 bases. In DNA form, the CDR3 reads TGTGCCAGCAGTCCCGCGAGTAGCGGGGGTGGCGACCAGTACTTC. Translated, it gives CASSPASSGGGDQYF.

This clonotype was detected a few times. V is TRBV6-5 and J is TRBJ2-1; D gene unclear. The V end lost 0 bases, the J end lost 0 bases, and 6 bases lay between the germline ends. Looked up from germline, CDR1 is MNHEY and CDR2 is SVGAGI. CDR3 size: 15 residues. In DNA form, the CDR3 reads TGTGCCAGCAGTTACTCAGGCACCTCCTACAATGAGCAGTTCTTC. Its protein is CASSYSGTSYNEQFF.

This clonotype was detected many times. DNA for the CDR3: TGTGCCAGCAGCTTAACGTTAGGCACAGATACGCAGTATTTT. This sequence encodes CASSLTLGTDTQYF. V is TRBV7-3 and J is TRBJ2-3, with no clear D. Germline CDR1 SGHTA, CDR2 FQGTGA. The germline V and J ends were trimmed by 0 bases and 1 base, with 5 bases remaining between them. The CDR3 covers 14 residues.

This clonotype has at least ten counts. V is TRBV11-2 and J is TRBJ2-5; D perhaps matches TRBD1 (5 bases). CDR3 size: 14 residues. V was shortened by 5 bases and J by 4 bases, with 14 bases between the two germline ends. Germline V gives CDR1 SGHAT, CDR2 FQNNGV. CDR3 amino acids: CASSPVSRAETQYF. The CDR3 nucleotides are TGTGCCAGCAGCCCTGTCTCCAGGGCAGAGACCCAGTACTTC. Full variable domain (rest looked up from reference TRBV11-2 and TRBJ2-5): EAGVAQSPRYKIIEKRQSVAFWCNPISGHATLYWYQQILGQGPKLLIQFQNNGVVDDSQLPKDRFSAERLKGVDSTLKIQPAKLEDSAVYLCASSPVSRAETQYFGPGTRLLVL.

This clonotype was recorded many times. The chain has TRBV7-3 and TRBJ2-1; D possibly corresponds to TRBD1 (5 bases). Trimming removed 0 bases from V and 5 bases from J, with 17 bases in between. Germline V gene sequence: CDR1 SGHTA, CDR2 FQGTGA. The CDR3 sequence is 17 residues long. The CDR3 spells CASSLTYQGPIHNEQFF. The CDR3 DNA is TGTGCCAGCAGCTTAACGTATCAGGGCCCTATTCACAATGAGCAGTTCTTC.

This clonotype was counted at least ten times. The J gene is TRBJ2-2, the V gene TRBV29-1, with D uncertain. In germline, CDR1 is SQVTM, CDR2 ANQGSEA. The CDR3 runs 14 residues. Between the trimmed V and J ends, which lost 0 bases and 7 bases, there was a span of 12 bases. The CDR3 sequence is CSVEDRSEGGELFF. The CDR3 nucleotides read TGCAGCGTTGAAGATCGAAGCGAAGGCGGGGAGCTGTTTTTT.

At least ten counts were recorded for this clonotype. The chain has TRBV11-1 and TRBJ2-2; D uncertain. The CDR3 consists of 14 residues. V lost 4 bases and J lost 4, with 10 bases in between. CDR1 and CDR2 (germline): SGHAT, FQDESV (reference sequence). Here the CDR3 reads CASSSDLGTGELFF. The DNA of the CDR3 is TGTGCCAGCAGCTCTGATCTGGGCACCGGGGAGCTGTTTTTT.

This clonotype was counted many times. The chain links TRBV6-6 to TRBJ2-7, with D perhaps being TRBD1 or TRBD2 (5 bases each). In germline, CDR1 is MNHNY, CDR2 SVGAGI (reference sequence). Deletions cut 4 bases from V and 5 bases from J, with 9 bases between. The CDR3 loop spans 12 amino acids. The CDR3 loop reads CASSSRENEQYF. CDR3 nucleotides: TGTGCCAGCAGTTCCAGGGAGAACGAGCAGTACTTC.

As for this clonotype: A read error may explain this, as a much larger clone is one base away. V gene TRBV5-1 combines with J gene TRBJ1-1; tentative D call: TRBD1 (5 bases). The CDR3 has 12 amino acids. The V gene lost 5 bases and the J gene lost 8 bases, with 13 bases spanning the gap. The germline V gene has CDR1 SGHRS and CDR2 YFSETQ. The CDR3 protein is CASRWGEGEAFF. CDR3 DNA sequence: TGCGCCAGCAGGTGGGGGGAAGGAGAAGCTTTCTTT.

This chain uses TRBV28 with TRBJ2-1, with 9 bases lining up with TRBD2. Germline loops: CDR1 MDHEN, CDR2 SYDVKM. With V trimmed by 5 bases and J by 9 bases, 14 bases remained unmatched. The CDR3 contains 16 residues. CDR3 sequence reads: CASSLLGREGRGEQFF. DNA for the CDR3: TGTGCCAGCAGTCTCCTCGGGCGGGAGGGCCGGGGTGAGCAGTTCTTC. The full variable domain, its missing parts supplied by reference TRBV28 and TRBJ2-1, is DVKVTQSSRYLVKRTGEKVFLECVQDMDHENMFWYRQDPGLGLRLIYFSYDVKMKEKGDIPEGYSVSREKKERFSLILESASTNQTSMYLCASSLLGREGRGEQFFGPGTRLTVL.

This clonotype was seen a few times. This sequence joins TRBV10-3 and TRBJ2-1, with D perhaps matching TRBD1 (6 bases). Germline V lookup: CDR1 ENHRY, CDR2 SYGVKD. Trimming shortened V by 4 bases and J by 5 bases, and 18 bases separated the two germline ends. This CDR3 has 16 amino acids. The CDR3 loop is CAISADPRDIDNEQFF. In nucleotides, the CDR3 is TGTGCCATCAGTGCGGACCCCCGGGACATAGACAATGAGCAGTTCTTC.

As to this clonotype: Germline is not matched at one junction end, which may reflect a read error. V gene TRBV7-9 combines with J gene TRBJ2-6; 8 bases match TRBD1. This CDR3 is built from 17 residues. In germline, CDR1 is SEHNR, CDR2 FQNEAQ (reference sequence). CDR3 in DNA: TGTGCTAGCAGCTTTGGCCAGGGGGCGCCTGCGGCCAACGTCCTGACTTTC. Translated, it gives CASSFGQGAPAANVLTF.

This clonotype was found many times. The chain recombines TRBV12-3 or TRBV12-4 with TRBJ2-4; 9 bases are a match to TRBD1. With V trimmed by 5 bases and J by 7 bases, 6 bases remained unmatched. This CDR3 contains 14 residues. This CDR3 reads CASSHRTGANIQYF. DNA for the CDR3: TGTGCCAGCAGTCACAGGACAGGGGCCAACATTCAGTACTTC.

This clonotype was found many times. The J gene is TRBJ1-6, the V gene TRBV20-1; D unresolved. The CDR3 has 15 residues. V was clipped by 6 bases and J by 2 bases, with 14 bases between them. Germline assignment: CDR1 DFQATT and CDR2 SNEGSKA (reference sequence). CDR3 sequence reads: CSASTSAPYNSPLHF. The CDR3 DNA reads TGCAGTGCCTCCACCTCGGCCCCCTATAATTCACCCCTCCACTTT.

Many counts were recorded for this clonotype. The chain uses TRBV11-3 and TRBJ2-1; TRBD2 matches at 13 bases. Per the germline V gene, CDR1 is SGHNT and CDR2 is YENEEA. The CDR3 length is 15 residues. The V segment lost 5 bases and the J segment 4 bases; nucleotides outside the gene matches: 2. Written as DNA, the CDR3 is TGTGCCAGCAGCCAACTAGCGGGAGGGTACAATGAGCAGTTCTTC. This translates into CASSQLAGGYNEQFF.

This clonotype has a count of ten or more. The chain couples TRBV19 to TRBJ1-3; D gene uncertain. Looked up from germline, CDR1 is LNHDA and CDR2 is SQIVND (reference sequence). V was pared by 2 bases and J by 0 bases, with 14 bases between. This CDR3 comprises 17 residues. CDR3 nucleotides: TGTGCCAGTAGTATATGGTCGGGGTTGGGCTCTGGAAACACCATATATTTT. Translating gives CASSIWSGLGSGNTIYF.